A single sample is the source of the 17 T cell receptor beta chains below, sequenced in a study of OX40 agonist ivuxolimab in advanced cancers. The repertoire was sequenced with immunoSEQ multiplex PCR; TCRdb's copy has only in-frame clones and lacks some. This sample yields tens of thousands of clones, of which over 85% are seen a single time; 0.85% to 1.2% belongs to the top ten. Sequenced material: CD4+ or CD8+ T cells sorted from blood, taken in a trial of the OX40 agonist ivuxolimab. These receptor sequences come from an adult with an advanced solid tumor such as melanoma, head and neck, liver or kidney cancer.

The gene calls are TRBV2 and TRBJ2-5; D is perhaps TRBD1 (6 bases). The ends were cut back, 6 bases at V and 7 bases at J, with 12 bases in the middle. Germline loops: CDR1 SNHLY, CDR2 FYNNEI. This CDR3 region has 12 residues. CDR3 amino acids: CASRDSGLTQYF. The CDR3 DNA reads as TGTGCCAGCAGGGACAGTGGTTTGACCCAGTACTTC.

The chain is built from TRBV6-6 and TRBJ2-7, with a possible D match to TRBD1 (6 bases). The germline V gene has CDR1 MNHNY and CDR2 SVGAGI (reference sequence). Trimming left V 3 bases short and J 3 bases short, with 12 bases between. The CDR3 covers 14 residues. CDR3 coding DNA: TGTGCCAGCAGTTATTATGACAGGTTCTACGAGCAGTACTTC. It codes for CASSYYDRFYEQYF.

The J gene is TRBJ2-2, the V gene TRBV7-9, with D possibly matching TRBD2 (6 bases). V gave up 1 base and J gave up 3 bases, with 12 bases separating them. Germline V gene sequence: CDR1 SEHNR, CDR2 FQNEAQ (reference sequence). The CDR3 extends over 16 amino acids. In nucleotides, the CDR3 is TGTGCCAGCAGCTTAGTCGGCGGAGGGTACACCGGGGAGCTGTTTTTT. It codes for CASSLVGGGYTGELFF.

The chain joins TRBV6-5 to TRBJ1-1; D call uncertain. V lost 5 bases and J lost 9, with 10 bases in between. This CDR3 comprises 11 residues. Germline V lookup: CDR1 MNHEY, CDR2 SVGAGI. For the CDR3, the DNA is TGTGCCAGCAGTGAATATTCCCAAGCTTTCTTT. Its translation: CASSEYSQAFF.

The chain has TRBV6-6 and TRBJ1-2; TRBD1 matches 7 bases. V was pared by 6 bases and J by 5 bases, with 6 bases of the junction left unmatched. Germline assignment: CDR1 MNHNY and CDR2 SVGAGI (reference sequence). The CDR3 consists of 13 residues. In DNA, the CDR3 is TGTGCCAGCAGCCCAGGGGGGTCGTATGGCTACACCTTC. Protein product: CASSPGGSYGYTF.

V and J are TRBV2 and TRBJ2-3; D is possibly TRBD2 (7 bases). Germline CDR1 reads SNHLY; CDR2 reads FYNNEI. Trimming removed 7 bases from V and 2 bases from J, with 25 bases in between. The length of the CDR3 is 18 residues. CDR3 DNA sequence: TGTGCCAGCACCCCGTCTGGGACACGGGGGGCCTTCACAGATACGCAGTATTTT. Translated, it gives CASTPSGTRGAFTDTQYF.

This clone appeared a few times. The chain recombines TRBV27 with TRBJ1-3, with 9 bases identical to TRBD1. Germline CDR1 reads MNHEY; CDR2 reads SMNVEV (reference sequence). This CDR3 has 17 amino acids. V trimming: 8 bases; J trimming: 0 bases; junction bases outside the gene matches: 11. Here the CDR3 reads CASPRLGQGSSGNTIYF. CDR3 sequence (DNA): TGTGCCAGCCCCCGTCTGGGACAGGGTTCCTCTGGAAACACCATATATTTT.

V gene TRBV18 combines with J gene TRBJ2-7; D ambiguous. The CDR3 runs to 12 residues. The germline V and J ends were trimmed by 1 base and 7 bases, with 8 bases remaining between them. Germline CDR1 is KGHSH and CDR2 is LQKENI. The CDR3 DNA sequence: TGTGCCAGCTCACCACTTACGCGGGAGCAGTACTTC. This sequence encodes CASSPLTREQYF.

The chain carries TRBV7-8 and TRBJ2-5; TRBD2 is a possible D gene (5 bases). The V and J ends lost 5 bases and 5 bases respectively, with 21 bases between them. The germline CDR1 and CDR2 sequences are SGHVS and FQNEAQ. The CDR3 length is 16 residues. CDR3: CASSQTDLPEVETQYF. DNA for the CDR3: TGTGCCAGCAGCCAGACGGACCTCCCGGAGGTGGAGACCCAGTACTTC.

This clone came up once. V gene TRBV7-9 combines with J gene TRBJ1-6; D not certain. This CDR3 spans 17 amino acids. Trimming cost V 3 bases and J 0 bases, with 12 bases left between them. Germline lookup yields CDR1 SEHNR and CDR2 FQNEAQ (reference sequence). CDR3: CASSFVRSSSYNSPLHF. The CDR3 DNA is TGTGCCAGCAGCTTCGTTCGGTCTAGCTCCTATAATTCACCCCTCCACTTT.

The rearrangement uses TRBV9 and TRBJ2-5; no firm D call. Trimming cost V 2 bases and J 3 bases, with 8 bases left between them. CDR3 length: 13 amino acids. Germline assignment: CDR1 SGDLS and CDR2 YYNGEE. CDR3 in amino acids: CASSVGPKETQYF. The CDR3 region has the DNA TGTGCCAGCAGCGTCGGTCCGAAAGAGACCCAGTACTTC.

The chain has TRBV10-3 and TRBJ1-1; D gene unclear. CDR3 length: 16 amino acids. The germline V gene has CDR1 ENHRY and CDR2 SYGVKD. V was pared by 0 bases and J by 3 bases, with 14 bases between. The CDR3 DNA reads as TGTGCCATCAGTGAGTCCGCAGGACTTGGGGACACTGAAGCTTTCTTT. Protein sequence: CAISESAGLGDTEAFF.

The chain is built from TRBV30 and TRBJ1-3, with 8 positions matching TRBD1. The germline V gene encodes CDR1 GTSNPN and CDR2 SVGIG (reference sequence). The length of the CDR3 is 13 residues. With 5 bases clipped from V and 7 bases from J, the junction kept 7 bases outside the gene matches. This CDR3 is CAWGQGMMNTIYF. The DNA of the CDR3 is TGTGCCTGGGGACAGGGTATGATGAACACCATATATTTT.

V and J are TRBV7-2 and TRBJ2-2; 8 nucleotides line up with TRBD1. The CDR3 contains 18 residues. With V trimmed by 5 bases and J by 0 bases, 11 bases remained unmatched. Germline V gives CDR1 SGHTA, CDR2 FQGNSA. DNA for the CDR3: TGTGCCAGCAGCCCAGAGAGACAGGGGACAACGAACACCGGGGAGCTGTTTTTT. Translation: CASSPERQGTTNTGELFF.

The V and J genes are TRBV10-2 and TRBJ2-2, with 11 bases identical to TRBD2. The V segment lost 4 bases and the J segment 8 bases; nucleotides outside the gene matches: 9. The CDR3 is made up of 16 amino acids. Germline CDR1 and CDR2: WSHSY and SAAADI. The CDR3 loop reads CASSARLAGRPGELFF. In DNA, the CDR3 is TGCGCCAGCAGTGCAAGACTAGCGGGGCGTCCTGGGGAGCTGTTTTTT.

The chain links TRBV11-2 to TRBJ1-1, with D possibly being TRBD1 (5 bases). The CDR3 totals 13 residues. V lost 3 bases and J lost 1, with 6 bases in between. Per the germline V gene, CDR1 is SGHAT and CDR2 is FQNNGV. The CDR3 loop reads CASSLGQNTEAFF. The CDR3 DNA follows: TGTGCCAGCAGCTTGGGGCAGAACACTGAAGCTTTCTTT.

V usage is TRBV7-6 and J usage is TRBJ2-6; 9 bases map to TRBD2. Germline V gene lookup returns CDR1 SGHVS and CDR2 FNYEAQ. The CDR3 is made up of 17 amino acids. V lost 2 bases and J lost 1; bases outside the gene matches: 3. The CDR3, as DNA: TGTGCCAGCAGCTTACTAGCGGGGTATTCTGGGGCCAACGTCCTGACTTTC. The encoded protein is CASSLLAGYSGANVLTF.